The text below deals with one T cell receptor beta chain. Generated by immunoSEQ multiplex PCR, the TCRdb table keeps only in-frame clones and is missing some. The sample carries 25,000 to 35,000 clones, about 88% recorded once. The data derive from a study of PD-1 blockade in classical Hodgkin lymphoma. Per the germline V gene, CDR1 is SGHTA and CDR2 is FQGTGA. The CDR3 consists of 13 residues. Trimming shortened V by 5 bases and J by 0 bases, and 2 bases separated the two germline ends. The time point: newly diagnosed, previously untreated cHL patient sample. Investigators isolated CD4+ T cells from thawed PBMCs through magnetic negative selection.

Material: CD4+ T cells from blood. The sequence was collected from a human donor with classical Hodgkin lymphoma. V gene TRBV7-3 combines with J gene TRBJ2-6, with D uncertain. This CDR3 reads CASSRSGANVLTF. The CDR3 nucleotides are TGTGCCAGCAGCCGCTCTGGGGCCAACGTCCTGACTTTC.